These 21 T cell receptor beta chains originate from one sample sequenced in a study of regulatory T cells in long-lasting Graves disease. In building TCR beta libraries, iRepertoire HTBI primers were used together with Arm-PCR of CDR3 regions. TCRdb processed the multiplex PCR reads anew with MiXCR; each CDR3 protein has one entry. The table shows 450,000 or so distinct CDR3 sequences, with around 21% occurring only once. Regarding time point: persistent/refractory GD, antithyroid drugs over 5 years with positive TRAb. RNA extracted from PBMCs served as the sequencing template. The input for sequencing was peripheral blood mononuclear cells (PBMCs), taken when the disease was refractory, from a patient treated with antithyroid drugs. The receptors come from a female donor with Graves disease.

Notes on this clonotype: At one boundary the junction diverges from the germline segment, which might be a read error. The V call is TRBV10-3, the J call TRBJ2-2, with TRBD2 matching over 8 bases. Germline V gene sequence: CDR1 ENHRY, CDR2 SYGVKD. The CDR3 runs to 13 residues. The CDR3 spells CAISETSGGEPFF. Here the CDR3 DNA reads TGTGCCATCAGCGAAACTAGCGGCGGGGAGCCGTTTTTT.

This clonotype was observed many times. The chain carries TRBV27 and TRBJ1-1; 11 nucleotides agree with TRBD1. This CDR3 has 20 residues. The V gene end was trimmed by 6 bases and the J gene end by 3 bases; junction bases not matched to a gene: 21. The germline gives CDR1 MNHEY, CDR2 SMNVEV (reference sequence). The CDR3 sequence is CASRSPIVRDRGSGYTEAFF. Written as DNA, the CDR3 is TGTGCCAGCAGGAGCCCGATTGTGCGGGACAGGGGGTCAGGGTACACTGAAGCTTTCTTT.

In the case of this clonotype: No conserved phenylalanine or tryptophan is present at the end of the CDR3, so a read error is the likely explanation. V usage is TRBV6-1 and J usage is TRBJ1-1; 7 bases are a match to TRBD1. The CDR3 spans 17 residues. Germline trimming cut 3 bases from V and 5 bases from J; bases unmatched to any gene: 15. Germline CDR1 is MNHNS and CDR2 is SASEGT. Here the CDR3 reads CASSDVRTAGGGTEAFS. The DNA of the CDR3 is TGTGCCAGCAGTGATGTGCGGACTGCAGGGGGAGGAACTGAAGCTTTCTCT.

V and J are TRBV7-8 and TRBJ1-3; D is perhaps TRBD1 (6 bases). The CDR3 extends over 17 amino acids. V was clipped by 2 bases and J by 0 bases, with 14 bases between them. Germline values: CDR1 SGHVS, CDR2 FQNEAQ. In DNA, the CDR3 is TGTGCCAGCAGCTTAATCTTTACAGGGCCCTCTGGAAACACCATATATTTT. It codes for CASSLIFTGPSGNTIYF.

This clonotype has at least ten counts. The V gene is TRBV28, the J gene TRBJ1-1, with D possibly TRBD1 on 6 matching bases. The CDR3 consists of 14 residues. The germline gives CDR1 MDHEN, CDR2 SYDVKM. The germline V and J ends were trimmed by 3 bases and 4 bases, with 12 bases remaining between them. The CDR3 here is CASSFRGGPTEAFF. The CDR3 bases are TGTGCCAGCAGTTTTAGAGGGGGGCCCACTGAAGCTTTCTTT.

Many counts were recorded for this clonotype. V and J are TRBV28 and TRBJ1-4; D is uncertain. There are 14 residues in the CDR3. Germline V CDR1 and CDR2: MDHEN, SYDVKM. The ends were cut back, 3 bases at V and 8 bases at J, with 13 bases in the middle. The CDR3 sequence is CASSLDWVQEKLFF. CDR3 bases: TGTGCCAGCAGTTTGGACTGGGTACAAGAAAAACTGTTTTTT.

The chain recombines TRBV7-9 with TRBJ2-7; D not resolved. Per germline, CDR1 SEHNR and CDR2 FQNEAQ (reference sequence). With 1 base removed from V and 3 bases from J, the gap between germline ends came to 10 bases. This CDR3 contains 14 residues. The CDR3 sequence is CASSLEDLDYEQYF. The CDR3 DNA sequence: TGTGCCAGCAGCTTAGAGGACCTAGACTACGAGCAGTACTTC.

In its sample, this clonotype was seen a few times. This rearrangement joins TRBV5-1 to TRBJ2-2, with D perhaps matching TRBD1 (5 bases). From germline, CDR1 is SGHRS and CDR2 YFSETQ. The CDR3 loop spans 17 amino acids. Trimming cost V 0 bases and J 3 bases, with 15 bases left between them. CDR3 in DNA: TGCGCCAGCAGCTTGGGTGCTCAGGGAAAGTACACCGGGGAGCTGTTTTTT. Amino acids: CASSLGAQGKYTGELFF.

The table lists this clonotype with a count of one. The chain employs TRBV4-3 and TRBJ2-2; no definite D call. CDR1 and CDR2 from the germline V gene are LGHNA and YSLEER. V was clipped by 0 bases and J by 0 bases, with 8 bases between them. This CDR3 has 16 amino acids. The CDR3 loop reads CASSQDKGSNTGELFF. The CDR3 DNA reads as TGCGCCAGCAGCCAAGATAAGGGTTCGAACACCGGGGAGCTGTTTTTT.

Only a few counts were recorded for this clonotype. CDR3 in DNA: TGTGCCAGCAGCGTAAGCGGGACAGGGTGGGACGAGCAGTACTTC. Protein product: CASSVSGTGWDEQYF. The V and J genes are TRBV9 and TRBJ2-7; 9 positions agree with TRBD1. Germline CDR1 is SGDLS and CDR2 is YYNGEE. The CDR3 totals 15 residues. The trim removed 1 base at V and 5 bases at J, leaving 7 bases unmatched.

The chain uses TRBV6-1 and TRBJ2-7; TRBD2 might be the D (6 bases). Trimming pared 6 bases from V and 0 bases from J, leaving 18 bases between. CDR1 and CDR2 from the germline V gene are MNHNS and SASEGT. The CDR3 loop spans 16 amino acids. The CDR3 nucleotides are TGTGCCAGCAGCTCCGGTGAGCGGGTTACCTCCTACGAGCAGTACTTC. Protein product: CASSSGERVTSYEQYF.

The sample holds many counts of this clonotype. The V call is TRBV7-8, the J call TRBJ1-6, with 7 bases aligning to TRBD1. The CDR3 spans 17 residues. Germline V gene lookup returns CDR1 SGHVS and CDR2 FQNEAQ. The trim removed 3 bases at V and 0 bases at J, leaving 5 bases unmatched. CDR3: CASSFTDRDSYNSPLHF. In DNA form, the CDR3 reads TGTGCCAGCAGCTTTACCGACAGGGACTCCTATAATTCACCCCTCCACTTT.

Details on this clonotype: This may come from a read error, since a much larger clone is one base off. In this CDR3 the conserved last residue, phenylalanine or tryptophan, is missing, so a read error is likely. The chain links TRBV12-3 or TRBV12-4 to TRBJ2-4; D ambiguous. V was shortened by 1 base and J by 9 bases, with 7 bases between the two germline ends. CDR3 length: 12 amino acids. The CDR3 loop is CASSLGSGIQYS. As DNA, the CDR3 is TGTGCCAGCAGTTTAGGCTCTGGCATTCAGTACTCC.

J is TRBJ2-3 and V is TRBV28; D is perhaps TRBD1 (6 bases). Germline V gives CDR1 MDHEN, CDR2 SYDVKM. CDR3 length equals 17 residues. V gave up 6 bases and J gave up 2 bases, with 21 bases separating them. This chain's CDR3 is CASSISSLDSFTDTQYF. The DNA of the CDR3 is TGTGCCAGCAGCATCTCAAGTTTGGACAGTTTCACAGATACGCAGTATTTT.

The chain joins TRBV10-3 to TRBJ1-1; the match to TRBD1 covers 9 bases. The germline gives CDR1 ENHRY, CDR2 SYGVKD. V lost 6 bases, J lost 4 bases, and 12 bases stayed unmatched. This CDR3 comprises 16 residues. CDR3 nucleotide sequence: TGTGCCATCAGCCGGGACAGGGCAATGGGTGTCACTGAAGCTTTCTTT. Its protein is CAISRDRAMGVTEAFF.

CDR3 sequence: CASSLGQVGNQPQHF. In DNA form, the CDR3 reads TGTGCCAGCAGCTTGGGGCAGGTGGGGAATCAGCCCCAGCATTTT. The chain joins TRBV5-6 to TRBJ1-5; D not certain. V lost 0 bases and J lost 4, with 11 bases in between. Looked up from germline, CDR1 is SGHDT and CDR2 is YYEEEE. The CDR3 spans 15 residues.

The chain joins TRBV11-2 to TRBJ2-5, with TRBD2 identical over 11 bases. The CDR3 has 16 amino acids. The V and J ends lost 4 bases and 1 base, in that order; junction bases with no gene match: 5. Per germline, CDR1 SGHAT and CDR2 FQNNGV. CDR3 sequence reads: CASSYRLAGPQETQYF. Here the CDR3 DNA reads TGTGCCAGCAGCTACCGACTAGCGGGACCCCAAGAGACCCAGTACTTC.

This clonotype was counted between two and nine times. This chain links TRBV5-1 with TRBJ1-2; D unclear. This CDR3 spans 13 amino acids. Trimming shortened V by 3 bases and J by 7 bases, and 13 bases separated the two germline ends. Germline CDR1 SGHRS, CDR2 YFSETQ. The DNA of the CDR3 is TGCGCCAGCAGCTCCTCCTTGGATTTTGGCTACACCTTC. As protein: CASSSSLDFGYTF. The full variable domain, completed using reference TRBV5-1 and TRBJ1-2, is KAGVTQTPRYLIKTRGQQVTLSCSPISGHRSVSWYQQTPGQGLQFLFEYFSETQRNKGNFPGRFSGRQFSNSRSEMNVSTLELGDSALYLCASSSSLDFGYTFGSGTRLTVV.

This clonotype has a count of ten or more. This chain links TRBV6-2 or TRBV6-3 with TRBJ2-2; D may be TRBD1 or TRBD2 (5 bases each). The germline CDR1 and CDR2 sequences are MNHEY and SVGEGT. The CDR3 is 16 residues long. Trimming pared 2 bases from V and 7 bases from J, leaving 17 bases between. The CDR3 DNA reads as TGTGCCAGCAGTTACCCGAGGAAAGGGACCGGCGGGGAGCTGTTTTTT. As protein: CASSYPRKGTGGELFF.

This clonotype has a count of ten or more. The V call is TRBV28, the J call TRBJ1-2; TRBD1 agrees at 7 bases. Trimming at V came to 5 bases and at J to 5 bases, leaving 11 bases not matched to a gene. CDR3 size: 15 residues. CDR1 and CDR2 (germline): MDHEN, SYDVKM. CDR3 DNA: TGTGCCAGCAGTAGAAACCGGGACAGCCTATATGGCTACACCTTC. Its translation: CASSRNRDSLYGYTF.

The chain combines TRBV7-2 with TRBJ2-1, with 15 bases fitting TRBD2. Germline V gene sequence: CDR1 SGHTA, CDR2 FQGNSA. The length of the CDR3 is 16 residues. Trimming removed 5 bases from V and 9 bases from J; junction bases left unmatched: 8. CDR3 nucleotide sequence: TGTGCCAGCAGCCCACGGACTAGCGGGAGGGCGGGTGAGCAGTTCTTC. Amino acid sequence: CASSPRTSGRAGEQFF.